The source of this T cell receptor beta chain is a study of blood T cell repertoires in COVID-19. The CDR3 is 15 amino acids. With V trimmed by 7 bases and J by 6 bases, 11 bases remained unmatched. From germline, CDR1 is SQVTM and CDR2 ANQGSEA. Individuals aged about 18 to 95 years were recruited from 24 US areas. For recovered donors of Cohort 3, there were two negative PCRs, clearance, or symptom resolution. Original analysis: Amplification of reference gene primers was used by the study to estimate nucleated cell counts. TCRdb keeps only in-frame clones here, not all; method: immunoSEQ multiplex PCR. The V and J calls and the clone size are those of that table, but D and trimming were determined from the DNA. The top ten clones hold about 3.2% of a sample with around 150,000 clones, approximately 79% of them seen once.

The chain links TRBV29-1 to TRBJ2-3, with TRBD2 matching over 12 bases. The sample comprised PBMCs or T cells enriched from blood (not recorded which). This sequence was found in a woman in her 50s who had recovered from COVID-19. The CDR3: CSAGLAGTFDDTQYF. The DNA for the CDR3 is TGCAGCGCAGGACTAGCGGGGACTTTTGATGATACGCAGTATTTT.